This TCR beta chain stems from a study of T cells in women clearing cervical HPV infection. The assay was immunoSEQ multiplex PCR, and TCRdb's table has in-frame clones only and misses some. This repertoire includes around 28,000 clones. Study observations and caveats: Repertoire richness, not evenness, was significantly elevated in CIN3+ cases versus controls. Unknown T-cell numbers per sample may underlie the richness differences. TRBV6-7 relative abundance averaged approximately 0.11% in cases and 0.15% to 0.2% in controls. Cases and controls were distinguished at AUC roughly 0.86 by richness and V genes.

The CDR3 has 16 amino acids. Per germline, CDR1 SGHTA and CDR2 FQGTGA. The trim removed 4 bases at V and 4 bases at J, leaving 6 bases unmatched. As to this clone: Its target is not known. The CDR3 goes on 3 residues after the read ends, and that part is filled in from the germline J gene.

The rearrangement uses TRBV7-3 and TRBJ2-1; 11 nucleotides agree with TRBD2. Material for sequencing was blood buffy coat. This receptor was identified in a woman aged 18 to 69 with a cervical HPV16 infection that either progressed to CIN3+ or cleared (not recorded which). The CDR3 sequence is CASSSLAGGGYNEQFF. The sequenced CDR3 bases are TGTGCCAGCAGCTCTCTAGCGGGGGGTGGGTACAATGAG.